These 4 T cell receptor beta chains were sequenced from one sample in a study of sequential checkpoint blockade in melanoma. Treatment specified: randomized to nivolumab then ipilimumab (arm A) or the reverse (arm B). Profiled with immunoSEQ multiplex PCR; TCRdb holds only in-frame clones, not every one. The sample lists around 20,000 clones; 80% were seen once. The sample in question was CD8+ T cells sorted from blood (inferred from file names), obtained from a patient given nivolumab and ipilimumab in sequence. Receptors were obtained from a human donor with melanoma.

The genes are TRBV9 and TRBJ2-1; D perhaps matches TRBD1 (9 bases). Germline V gene sequence: CDR1 SGDLS, CDR2 YYNGEE. The V and J ends lost 2 bases and 6 bases respectively, with 21 bases between them. CDR3 size: 17 residues. CDR3 region: CASSVREGQGGFNEQFF. CDR3 sequence (DNA): TGTGCCAGCAGCGTCCGGGAGGGACAGGGAGGATTCAATGAGCAGTTCTTC.

The rearrangement uses TRBV6-1 and TRBJ2-7, with 7 bases lining up with TRBD2. This CDR3 has 15 residues. Germline CDR1 is MNHNS and CDR2 is SASEGT. Trimming at V came to 2 bases and at J to 7 bases, leaving 11 bases not matched to a gene. The CDR3 loop reads CASSEILALLREQYF. In DNA, the CDR3 is TGTGCCAGCAGTGAAATACTAGCGCTCCTACGTGAGCAGTACTTC.

Judged by abundance, this clone is medium-sized. V is TRBV19 and J is TRBJ2-2; D gene ambiguous. This CDR3 is 15 amino acids long. With 2 bases removed from V and 1 base from J, the gap between germline ends came to 8 bases. The germline CDR1 and CDR2 sequences are LNHDA and SQIVND (reference sequence). The CDR3 coding sequence is TGTGCCAGTAGTATATTCCTCGGGAACACCGGGGAGCTGTTTTTT. Protein: CASSIFLGNTGELFF.

This chain links TRBV11-2 with TRBJ1-1; 10 bases match TRBD1. The CDR3 runs to 15 residues. Germline V gives CDR1 SGHAT, CDR2 FQNNGV. Losses at the gene ends were 1 base for V and 4 bases for J; bases not matched to a gene: 3. The CDR3 sequence: CASSLAGQGGTEAFF. DNA of the CDR3: TGTGCCAGCAGCTTAGCCGGACAGGGGGGCACTGAAGCTTTCTTT.